The TCR beta chain under discussion was sequenced for a study of CD8 T cells in Susac syndrome (dated 2019 in TCRdb). About the study as a whole: Repertoire sequencing was used to test whether CD8+ T cell activation and differentiation in Susac syndrome was antigen driven. Overall study outcomes, separate from this receptor: The number of individuals in the TCR sequencing and HLA analysis was recognized as being relatively small.

The CDR3 runs 14 residues from the cysteine to the phenylalanine. Only the CDR3 DNA stays, 42 bases, in frame from base 1. Reading the germline V gene gives CDR1 SGHVS and CDR2 FNYEAQ. V sheds 0 bases and J sheds 1 base, leaving 6 bases between their ends. RNA was extracted using the RNeasy kit, and about 0.45 to 1 ug of the RNA was reverse transcribed with random hexamers. TCR beta CDR3 regions were amplified with the immunoSEQ multiplex PCR assay covering 54 Vbeta and 13 Jbeta segments. PCR amplification bias was corrected by using a synthetic template baseline for primer optimization and computational correction. In the source study's methods: Only productive sequences were kept, with reads annotated to V, D and J genes according to IMGT and analyzed in immunoSEQ Analyzer. Clonality was calculated as one minus the Shannon entropy normalized by log2 of the number of productive unique sequences. For each patient and control, public and private clones were evaluated within the 100 most prevalent clones. Susac-specific clones were defined as absent from healthy and MS cohorts, 850 to 1,300 published viral clones and other ImmuneACCESS disease sequences. Through fastp at Q25 and MiXCR, TCRdb rebuilt clones from the public reads, retaining in-frame beta chains. Entries are consolidated by CDR3 protein sequence, retaining the most common genes and DNA. Here the V and J calls rest on TCRdb's processing, not on the authors' analysis. Here the sample has roughly 170,000 distinct CDR3 sequences; approximately 93% occur a single time. Around 0.1% of the sample is taken by the ten largest.

High-throughput TCR beta sequencing profiled peripheral blood CD8+ and CD4+ T cells from healthy donors, Susac syndrome patients and multiple sclerosis patients. Treatment-naive patients with stable or active relapsing-remitting disease fulfilling revised McDonald criteria were used as multiple sclerosis controls. Bulk CD8+ and CD4+ T cells were purified by magnetic negative isolation, while CD8+ TEMRA cells were enriched using FACS. Blood was drawn into EDTA tubes, processed within 24 hours, and PBMCs were isolated by density gradient centrifugation. PBMCs intended for TCR sequencing were cryopreserved in liquid nitrogen and thawed later in a water bath at 37 degrees C. The sorted or isolated CD4+, CD8+ and CD8+ TEMRA cells reached a purity of at least 90%. On this clonotype: Its antigen has not been determined. Per-base qualities were not stored, and no clone one base away is much larger.

The sequence was collected from a human donor with multiple sclerosis. The chain is encoded by TRBV7-6 joined to TRBJ1-1, with the D gene too uncertain to name. Material: CD4+ T cells from PBMCs. The CDR3 corresponds to CASSLATGNTEAFF. The sequenced DNA: TGTGCCAGCAGCTTAGCGACCGGGAACACTGAAGCTTTCTTT.